This TCR beta chain is drawn from a study of blood T cell repertoires in COVID-19. Study-wide background: Whether acute or convalescent, the COVID-19 samples came from the United States, Italy and Spain. The analysed material was cDNA or gDNA that came from T cells, B-cell-depleted T cells, or PBMCs.

The study assigned cohorts using participant-reported clinical history. Among Cohort 3 donors, those recovered had two negative PCRs, clearance, or symptom resolution. The CDR3 length is 13 residues. Trimming took 0 bases from V and 4 from J; bases not matched to a gene: 3. From germline, CDR1 is GTSNPN and CDR2 SVGIG (reference sequence). This clone was counted a single time. The data were produced by immunoSEQ multiplex PCR, yet TCRdb's version contains in-frame clones alone and is incomplete. Among under 200,000 clones listed, about four fifths were seen once. The chain is built from TRBV30 and TRBJ2-7; 7 bases line up with TRBD1. Sequencing used PBMCs or T cells enriched from blood (not recorded which). The receptor was derived from a woman aged 55-69 years who had recovered from COVID-19. CDR3 loop: CAWSVTGPYEQYF. The CDR3 DNA follows: TGTGCCTGGAGTGTGACAGGGCCGTACGAGCAGTACTTC.